This T cell receptor (beta chain) was obtained from a study of early T cells in non-severe SARS-CoV-2 infection (dated by TCRdb to the early 2020s). Regarding the research as a whole: Because TCR sequencing relied on bulk RNA taken from unsorted whole blood, pairing of alpha and beta chains was not possible. The research as a whole found: VDJdb matching was skewed toward anti-spike CD8 responses and likely underestimated virus-specific expansions by missing private and CD4 specificities.

On this clonotype: Its antigen is currently not known. It has no much larger one-base neighbor in the sample; base qualities were not kept.

The study was a case-control design nested within a healthcare worker cohort in London, UK, with weekly nasopharyngeal swab PCR tests and blood sampling. Between 23 and 31 March 2020, the week of the UK lockdown, healthcare workers were enrolled and then followed up weekly for as long as 16 weeks. Libraries were constructed by 5' RACE. The sequencer listed for this sample is NextSeq 500. The TCR library protocol attached unique molecular identifiers to individual cDNA molecules to correct for sequencing error and PCR bias. TCR alpha and beta chains were both sequenced, and the abundances of alpha and beta sequences in each sample were closely correlated with each other. The paper's data handling went like this. Decombinator V4 was used to annotate TCR sequences for V gene, J gene and CDR3. Expanded TCRs were defined as changing significantly between any two time points under a Poisson model with p below 0.0001. Abundances of TCRs were expressed as counts per million after normalisation to the total number of TCRs sequenced in each sample. MAIT TCRs were defined by TRAV1-2 paired with TRAJ12, TRAJ20 or TRAJ33, and iNKT TCRs by TRAV10 paired with TRAJ18. VDJdb, accessed on 1 November 2021, was searched for TCRs annotated for CMV, EBV and SARS-CoV-2, and TCRs annotated for more than one antigen were excluded. In-frame beta chains were kept once TCRdb had trimmed the public reads at Q25 with fastp and called clones with MiXCR. Rows with a matching CDR3 protein are joined into one entry that keeps the most common DNA and genes. The V and J calls were determined by TCRdb, not by the authors. Recorded for this sample are about 69,000 distinct CDR3 sequences; 9.5% of them occurred a single time. Of the sample, about 5.6% falls within the top ten clones.

The CDR3, cysteine through phenylalanine, is 14 amino acids long. Here the CDR3 DNA is all that survives: 42 bases in frame from base 1. Trimming costs V 3 bases and J 7 bases, and their ends lie 13 bases apart. The germline V gene supplies CDR1 ENHRY and CDR2 SYGVKD. The chain links TRBV10-3 with TRBJ2-1; the D gene is possibly TRBD2, with 7 bases matching. The source of this sequence is an adult who was a healthcare worker with PCR-confirmed SARS-CoV-2 infection or an uninfected control (not recorded which). Sequencing was done on a sample of whole blood. Read as DNA, the sequence is TGTGCCATCAGTGAAGGGAGGGGGGCGAATGAGCAGTTCTTC. It translates to CAISEGRGANEQFF.